The entry below describes one T cell receptor (beta chain). Its antigen is not identified. The CDR3 contains 14 residues. CDR1 and CDR2 from the germline V gene are LGHDT and YNNKEL (reference sequence). The ends were cut back, 1 base at V and 11 bases at J, with 17 bases in the middle. Assay: immunoSEQ multiplex PCR; the TCRdb copy retains only in-frame clones and omits some. In the table there are about 110,000 clones, 70% to 90% of which are singletons. This entry belongs to a study of T cell responses to AZD1222 COVID-19 vaccine. Findings and limits, study-wide: Sampled repertoires all dated from after the peak T cell response. Vaccination with two AZD1222 doses was followed by a rise in Spike-specific TCR breadth and depth. Baseline antibody screening turned up just a handful of seropositive AZD1222 recipients.

The starting material was peripheral blood, obtained on day 0 of AZD1222 vaccination. The chain carries TRBV3-1 (or the pseudogene TRBV3-2) and TRBJ1-1, with D hard to call. This clonotype originated in an adult in good health. This CDR3 is CASSQVIDPRLAFF. The CDR3 nucleotides read TGTGCCAGCAGCCAAGTGATCGACCCCAGGTTGGCTTTCTTT.